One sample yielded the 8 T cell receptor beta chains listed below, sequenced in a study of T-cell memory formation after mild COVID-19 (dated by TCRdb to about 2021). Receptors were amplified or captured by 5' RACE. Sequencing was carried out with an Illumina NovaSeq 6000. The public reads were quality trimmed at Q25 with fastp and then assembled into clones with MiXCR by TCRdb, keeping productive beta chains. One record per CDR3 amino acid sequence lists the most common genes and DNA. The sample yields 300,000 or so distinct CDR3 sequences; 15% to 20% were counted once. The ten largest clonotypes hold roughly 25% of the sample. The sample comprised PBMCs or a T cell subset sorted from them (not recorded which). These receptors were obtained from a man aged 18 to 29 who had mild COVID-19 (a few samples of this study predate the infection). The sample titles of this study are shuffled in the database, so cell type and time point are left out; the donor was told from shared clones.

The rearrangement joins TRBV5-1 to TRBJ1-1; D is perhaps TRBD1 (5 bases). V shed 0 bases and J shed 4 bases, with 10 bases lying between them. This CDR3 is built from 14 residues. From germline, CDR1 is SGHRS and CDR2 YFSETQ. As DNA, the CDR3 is TGCGCCAGCAGCTTGGTGGGGCAAAGCACTGAAGCTTTCTTT. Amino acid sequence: CASSLVGQSTEAFF.

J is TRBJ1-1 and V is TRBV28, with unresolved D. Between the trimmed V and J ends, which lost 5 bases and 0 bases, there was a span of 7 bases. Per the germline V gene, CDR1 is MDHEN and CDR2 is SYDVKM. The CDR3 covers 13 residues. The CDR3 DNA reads TGTGCCAGCAGTGCCAGGTTGAACACTGAAGCTTTCTTT. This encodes CASSARLNTEAFF.

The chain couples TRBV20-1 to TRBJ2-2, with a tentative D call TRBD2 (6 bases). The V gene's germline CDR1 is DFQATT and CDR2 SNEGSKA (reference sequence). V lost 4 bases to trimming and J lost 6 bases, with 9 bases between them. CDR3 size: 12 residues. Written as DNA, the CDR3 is TGCAGTGCTAAACGGGAGTCCGGGGAGCTGTTTTTT. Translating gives CSAKRESGELFF.

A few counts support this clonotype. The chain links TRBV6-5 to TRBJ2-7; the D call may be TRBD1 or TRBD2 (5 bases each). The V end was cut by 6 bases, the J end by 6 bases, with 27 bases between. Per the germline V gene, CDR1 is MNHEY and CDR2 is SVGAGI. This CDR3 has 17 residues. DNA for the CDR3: TGTGCCAGCAGGGGCTGGGGGACGAGAGGGTCTTATGCCGAGCAGTACTTC. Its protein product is CASRGWGTRGSYAEQYF.

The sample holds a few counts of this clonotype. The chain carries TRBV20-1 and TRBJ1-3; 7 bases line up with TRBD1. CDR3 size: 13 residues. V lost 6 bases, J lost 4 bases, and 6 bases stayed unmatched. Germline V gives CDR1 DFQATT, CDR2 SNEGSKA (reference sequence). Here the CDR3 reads CSAVQGPGNTIYF. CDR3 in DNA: TGCAGTGCAGTACAGGGGCCCGGAAACACCATATATTTT.

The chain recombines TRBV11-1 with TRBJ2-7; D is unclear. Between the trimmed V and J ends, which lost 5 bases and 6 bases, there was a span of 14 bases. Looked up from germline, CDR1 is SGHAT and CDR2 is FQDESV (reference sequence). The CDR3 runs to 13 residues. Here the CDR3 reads CASSPWRFGEQYF. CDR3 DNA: TGTGCCAGCAGCCCCTGGCGTTTCGGCGAGCAGTACTTC. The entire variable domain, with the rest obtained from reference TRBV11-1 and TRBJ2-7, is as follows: EAEVAQSPRYKITEKSQAVAFWCDPISGHATLYWYRQILGQGPELLVQFQDESVVDDSQLPKDRFSAERLKGVDSTLKIQPAELGDSAMYLCASSPWRFGEQYFGPGTRLTVT.

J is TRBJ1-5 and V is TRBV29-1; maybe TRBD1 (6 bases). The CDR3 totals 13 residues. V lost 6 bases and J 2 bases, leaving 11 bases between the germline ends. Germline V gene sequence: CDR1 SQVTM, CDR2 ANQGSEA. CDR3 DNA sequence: TGCAGCGTCATGACAGGAGGCAATCAGCCCCAGCATTTT. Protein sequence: CSVMTGGNQPQHF.

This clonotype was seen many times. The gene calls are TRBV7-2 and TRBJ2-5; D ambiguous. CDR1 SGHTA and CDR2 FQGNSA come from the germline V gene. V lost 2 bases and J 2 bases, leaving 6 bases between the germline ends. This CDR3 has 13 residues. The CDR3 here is CASSLSKQETQYF. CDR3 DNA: TGTGCCAGCAGCTTATCTAAGCAAGAGACCCAGTACTTC.